A single sample gave rise to the 16 T cell receptor beta chains below, sequenced in a study of cytomegalovirus exposure and HLA in healthy donors. It was with 60 Vbeta and 13 Jbeta primers that the PCR ran. Using immunoSEQ multiplex PCR, the repertoire was profiled, and TCRdb retains in-frame clones only, with some absent. The sample shows some 150,000 clones, approximately 79% of them seen only once. The specimen sequenced was PBMCs. Receptors were obtained from a woman aged 25 to 39 in good health and CMV-seronegative.

This chain uses TRBV20-1 with TRBJ2-3; D unclear. Germline lookup yields CDR1 DFQATT and CDR2 SNEGSKA (reference sequence). The CDR3 is 10 residues long. The V and J ends lost 3 bases and 4 bases respectively, with 2 bases between them. CDR3 residues: CSASSDTQYF. The CDR3 DNA follows: TGCAGTGCTAGCTCAGATACGCAGTATTTT.

This clone was detected only a few times. The chain combines TRBV2 with TRBJ2-1; tentative D call: TRBD1 (6 bases). CDR1 and CDR2 from the germline V gene are SNHLY and FYNNEI. V lost 7 bases and J 9 bases, leaving 13 bases between the germline ends. CDR3 length: 12 residues. This CDR3 is CASTPGTSEQFF. CDR3 DNA: TGTGCCAGCACTCCCGGGACATCTGAGCAGTTCTTC.

The gene calls are TRBV11-2 and TRBJ1-1; D remains ambiguous. From germline, CDR1 is SGHAT and CDR2 FQNNGV. The CDR3 is made up of 14 amino acids. Trimming removed 2 bases at V and 4 bases at J, with 11 bases between. CDR3 protein: CASSLTTVTTEAFF. Here the CDR3 DNA reads TGTGCCAGCAGCTTAACGACTGTGACCACTGAAGCTTTCTTT.

The CDR3 reads CASSIGDKNYGYTF. The DNA of the CDR3 is TGTGCCAGTAGTATAGGGGACAAAAACTATGGCTACACCTTC. The rearrangement uses TRBV19 and TRBJ1-2, with D maybe TRBD1 (6 bases). Germline CDR1 and CDR2: LNHDA and SQIVND (reference sequence). With 1 base removed from V and 2 bases from J, the gap between germline ends came to 8 bases. The CDR3 is 14 amino acids.

The chain has TRBV13 and TRBJ2-7, with 7 bases lining up with TRBD2. The V gene's germline CDR1 is PRHDT and CDR2 FYEKMQ (reference sequence). CDR3 length equals 16 residues. V lost 0 bases and J lost 1; bases outside the gene matches: 6. The CDR3 bases are TGTGCCAGCAGCTTAGGCCTGGGGGGGGGTTCCTACGAGCAGTACTTC. Translated, it gives CASSLGLGGGSYEQYF. Using reference TRBV13 and TRBJ2-7 for the parts outside the CDR3, the full variable domain is AAGVIQSPRHLIKEKRETATLKCYPIPRHDTVYWYQQGPGQDPQFLISFYEKMQSDKGSIPDRFSAQQFSDYHSELNMSSLELGDSALYFCASSLGLGGGSYEQYFGPGTRLTVT.

This rearrangement joins TRBV18 to TRBJ2-2, with 8 bases lining up with TRBD1. V lost 3 bases to trimming and J lost 8 bases; unmatched junction nucleotides: 14. Germline V gives CDR1 KGHSH, CDR2 LQKENI. The CDR3 is 17 amino acids. CDR3 in DNA: TGTGCCAGCTCACCCTTCCCTGTTCAGGGGGCATCGGGGGAGCTGTTTTTT. It codes for CASSPFPVQGASGELFF.

This chain uses TRBV7-8 with TRBJ2-2; 10 nucleotides agree with TRBD2. Per the germline V gene, CDR1 is SGHVS and CDR2 is FQNEAQ. CDR3 size: 17 residues. The V gene end was trimmed by 2 bases and the J gene end by 3 bases; junction bases not matched to a gene: 6. CDR3 nucleotide sequence: TGTGCCAGCAGCTTAAGCCTAGCGGGAGTCGACACCGGGGAGCTGTTTTTT. It encodes CASSLSLAGVDTGELFF.

The genes are TRBV29-1 and TRBJ2-3; 11 bases are a match to TRBD2. Trimming at V came to 3 bases and at J to 0 bases, leaving 2 bases not matched to a gene. The CDR3 covers 15 residues. Germline V gene lookup returns CDR1 SQVTM and CDR2 ANQGSEA. This CDR3 reads CSVETSGTSTDTQYF. CDR3 coding DNA: TGCAGCGTTGAGACTAGCGGGACTAGCACAGATACGCAGTATTTT.

V is TRBV15 and J is TRBJ2-2; TRBD1 matches at 9 bases. The CDR3 has 18 amino acids. Germline CDR1 reads LNHNV; CDR2 reads YYDKDF (reference sequence). Losses at the gene ends were 5 bases for V and 1 base for J; bases not matched to a gene: 11. The CDR3 protein is CATSGQGKPYGNTGELFF. The DNA of the CDR3 is TGTGCCACCAGCGGACAGGGGAAACCCTATGGGAACACCGGGGAGCTGTTTTTT.

V gene TRBV9 combines with J gene TRBJ2-1; D perhaps matches TRBD2 (7 bases). V lost 0 bases and J 8 bases, leaving 12 bases between the germline ends. The CDR3 runs to 14 residues. Germline loops: CDR1 SGDLS, CDR2 YYNGEE. CDR3 protein: CASSVGQGRDEQFF. The DNA for the CDR3 is TGTGCCAGCAGCGTAGGGCAGGGGAGGGATGAGCAGTTCTTC.

This clone was recorded a few times. The V gene is TRBV4-2, the J gene TRBJ2-7; D is uncertain. In germline, CDR1 is LGHNA, CDR2 YNFKEQ. CDR3 length: 12 residues. Trimming took 0 bases from V and 2 from J, leaving 2 bases between them. The CDR3 reads CASSQDAYEQYF. CDR3 DNA: TGTGCCAGCAGCCAAGACGCCTACGAGCAGTACTTC.

V gene TRBV9 combines with J gene TRBJ2-1; D ambiguous. The CDR3 loop spans 15 amino acids. Looked up from germline, CDR1 is SGDLS and CDR2 is YYNGEE. V was shortened by 1 base and J by 1 base, with 9 bases between the two germline ends. CDR3 protein: CASSVSARSYNEQFF. As DNA, the CDR3 is TGTGCCAGCAGCGTAAGTGCTAGATCCTACAATGAGCAGTTCTTC. The entire variable domain, with the rest obtained from reference TRBV9 and TRBJ2-1, is as follows: DSGVTQTPKHLITATGQRVTLRCSPRSGDLSVYWYQQSLDQGLQFLIQYYNGEERAKGNILERFSAQQFPDLHSELNLSSLELGDSALYFCASSVSARSYNEQFFGPGTRLTVL.

This rearrangement joins TRBV12-2 to TRBJ2-7; the table's D call TRBD2 went unverified against the DNA. TRBV12-2 has pseudogene status. There are 17 residues in the CDR3. This CDR3 is CASPPEFRPLVSYEQYF. Written as DNA, the CDR3 is TGTGCAAGTCCCCCGGAGTTCCGTCCACTTGTCTCCTACGAGCAGTACTTC.

This clone was found a few times. The V call is TRBV5-6, the J call TRBJ1-1, with 7 bases matching TRBD1. CDR1 and CDR2 (germline): SGHDT, YYEEEE. The CDR3 has 15 residues. With 0 bases clipped from V and 1 base from J, the junction kept 3 bases outside the gene matches. The CDR3 region is CASSLARQGNTEAFF. The CDR3 DNA is TGTGCCAGCAGCTTGGCGCGACAGGGGAACACTGAAGCTTTCTTT. Combining the CDR3 with reference TRBV5-6 and TRBJ1-1 gives the whole variable domain DAGVTQSPTHLIKTRGQQVTLRCSPKSGHDTVSWYQQALGQGPQFIFQYYEEEERQRGNFPDRFSGHQFPNYSSELNVNALLLGDSALYLCASSLARQGNTEAFFGQGTRLTVV.

The genes are TRBV4-3 and TRBJ2-1; D might be TRBD1 (6 bases). The CDR3 loop spans 20 amino acids. Germline V gene sequence: CDR1 LGHNA, CDR2 YSLEER. Trimming took 0 bases from V and 1 from J, leaving 22 bases between them. DNA of the CDR3: TGCGCCAGCAGCCAAGATCCACATCTCACGACAGGCTCTTCCTACAATGAGCAGTTCTTC. This codes for CASSQDPHLTTGSSYNEQFF.

The DNA for the CDR3 is TGCGCCAGCTCCCTCGGTACAGGGGTCGCAGAGACCCAGTACTTC. Amino acid sequence: CASSLGTGVAETQYF. J is TRBJ2-5 and V is TRBV5-1, with 7 bases aligning to TRBD1. This CDR3 comprises 15 residues. Germline loops: CDR1 SGHRS, CDR2 YFSETQ. Germline trimming cut 7 bases from V and 4 bases from J; bases unmatched to any gene: 13.